The rows below give T cell receptor beta chains drawn from one sample of a study of shared clonotypes between healthy human individuals. This table comes from immunoSEQ multiplex PCR, and its TCRdb copy is limited to in-frame clones, with some not included. The sample lists around 350,000 clones; 73% were seen once. Sequencing was performed on memory CD4+ T cells sorted from blood. The receptors shown here come from a man aged 25-45 years in good health. The CDR3 runs from the conserved cysteine through the conserved F or W. Each record gives: clone size, V gene, J gene, D gene, CDR3 protein, CDR3 DNA. The D gene is left open where the match is weak. Clone size is given for some rows only: seen once, a few or many times, or a class if the clone is expanded.

.	TRBV7-6	TRBJ2-3	TRBD2	CASSLGGLAALISTDTQYF	TGTGCCAGCAGCTTAGGTGGACTAGCGGCACTTATTAGCACAGATACGCAGTATTTT
.	TRBV29-1	TRBJ1-1	.	CSADRGGNTEAFF	TGCAGCGCAGACAGAGGGGGGAACACTGAAGCTTTCTTT
once	TRBV5-4	TRBJ2-7	TRBD2	CASSSPGLANEQYF	TGTGCCAGCAGCTCCCCGGGACTAGCGAACGAGCAGTACTTC
.	TRBV29-1	TRBJ2-2	.	CSVRNQNTGELFF	TGCAGCGTTAGGAACCAAAACACCGGGGAGCTGTTTTTT
.	TRBV28	TRBJ1-1	.	CASSLDKSEAFF	TGTGCCAGCAGCCTGGACAAATCTGAAGCTTTCTTT
.	TRBV5-8	TRBJ2-5	.	CASSLSIGTSQETQYF	TGTGCCAGCAGCTTGTCAATAGGGACATCCCAAGAGACCCAGTACTTC
.	TRBV5-1	TRBJ2-2	TRBD1	CASSLVVTGSTGELFF	TGCGCCAGCAGCTTGGTTGTGACAGGGAGTACCGGGGAGCTGTTTTTT
.	TRBV7-2	TRBJ2-7	TRBD2	CASSLGTSSTYEQYF	TGTGCCAGCAGCTTAGGGACTAGCTCAACCTACGAGCAGTACTTC
few	TRBV6-6	TRBJ2-5	.	CASSSSQVHGGTQYF	TGTGCCAGCAGTTCCTCCCAGGTTCATGGGGGGACCCAGTACTTC
.	TRBV4-3	TRBJ2-3	TRBD1	CASSQEGAGSGGITDTQYF	TGCGCCAGCAGCCAAGAAGGAGCCGGGTCAGGGGGCATCACAGATACGCAGTATTTT
.	TRBV28	TRBJ1-2	.	CASSTIPANYGYTF	TGTGCCAGCAGTACCATCCCAGCGAACTATGGCTACACCTTC
.	TRBV10-3	TRBJ1-5	.	CAISGGNQPQHF	TGTGCCATCAGTGGGGGAAATCAGCCCCAGCATTTT
.	TRBV13	TRBJ2-3	TRBD2	CASKERGRPPDTQYF	TGTGCCAGCAAAGAACGCGGGAGGCCCCCCGATACGCAGTATTTT
.	TRBV6-5	TRBJ2-7	.	CASTGGAEQYF	TGTGCCAGCACGGGGGGCGCGGAGCAGTACTTC
.	TRBV11-2	TRBJ2-7	TRBD1	CASSLWGQAHYEQYF	TGTGCCAGCAGCCTATGGGGACAGGCCCACTACGAGCAGTACTTC
.	TRBV19	TRBJ1-4	.	CASKQGMISTNEKLFF	TGTGCCAGTAAGCAGGGCATGATATCAACTAATGAAAAACTGTTTTTT
once	TRBV28	TRBJ2-7	TRBD2	CASSRASGRAFYEQYF	TGTGCCAGCAGTAGGGCTAGCGGGAGGGCCTTCTACGAGCAGTACTTC
.	TRBV6-1	TRBJ2-1	.	CASSPDYNEQFF	TGTGCCAGCAGCCCGGATTACAATGAGCAGTTCTTC